This T cell receptor beta chain was captured by sequencing in a study of cytomegalovirus exposure and HLA in healthy donors. Per germline, CDR1 SGHTA and CDR2 FQGTGA. The CDR3 extends over 14 amino acids. Unmatched junction bases numbered 5, after V lost 5 bases and J lost 5 bases. Overall study results and limits: Specificity for CMV antigens was confirmed in vitro for a few of the CMV-associated chains. Some TCR beta chains (roughly 160 of them) were listed as cytomegalovirus-associated.

While the first cohort had around 700 subjects, the donors belonged to the separate validation cohort of roughly 130 subjects. For this clone: The antigen is unknown.

TCRdb keeps only in-frame clones here, not all; method: immunoSEQ multiplex PCR. Here the sample spans 75,000 to 100,000 clones, around 96% being singletons. This TCR derives from a man aged 18-30 years in good health and CMV-seronegative. This chain joins TRBV7-3 and TRBJ2-5, with 10 bases that match TRBD1. The sequencing sample was made of PBMCs. DNA of the CDR3: TGTGCCAGCAGCCTGACAGGGGGCGAGGAGACCCAGTACTTC. Protein: CASSLTGGEETQYF.